Shown below are 9 T cell receptor beta chains from a single sample sequenced in a study of CD8 T cells in Susac syndrome. RNA totalling about 0.45 to 1 ug underwent reverse transcription with random hexamers. One entry per CDR3 protein results from TCRdb running MiXCR on the immunoSEQ multiplex PCR reads. The repertoire includes around 110,000 distinct CDR3 sequences, about 95% of them detected once, and about 0.28% sits in the top ten. The sample taken for sequencing was CD8+ T cells from PBMCs. These receptors were taken from a human donor with Susac syndrome.

This chain connects TRBV5-1 to TRBJ1-1, with TRBD1 as a possible D gene (6 bases). Between the trimmed V and J ends, which lost 6 bases and 4 bases, there was a span of 10 bases. The CDR3 consists of 12 residues. Germline V gene sequence: CDR1 SGHRS, CDR2 YFSETQ. The CDR3 region has the DNA TGCGCCAGCAAGGTGGGGGCCACTGAAGCTTTCTTT. This codes for CASKVGATEAFF.

The CDR3: CASSIPGQGTPEAFF. In DNA form, the CDR3 reads TGTGCCAGTAGTATCCCGGGACAGGGAACACCTGAAGCTTTCTTT. This sequence joins TRBV19 and TRBJ1-1, with 9 bases identical to TRBD1. The germline V gene encodes CDR1 LNHDA and CDR2 SQIVND (reference sequence). Trimming removed 3 bases from V and 6 bases from J; junction bases left unmatched: 8. The CDR3 is made up of 15 amino acids.

The chain employs TRBV10-3 and TRBJ2-7; D is undetermined. The CDR3 runs to 12 residues. Germline-derived CDR1 and CDR2 are ENHRY and SYGVKD. Trimming stripped 6 bases from V and 0 bases from J, with 6 bases between. This CDR3 is CAIRGSSYEQYF. The CDR3 nucleotides read TGTGCCATCAGGGGCAGCTCCTACGAGCAGTACTTC.

V and J are TRBV7-9 and TRBJ1-2; D remains ambiguous. The CDR3 covers 16 residues. Trimming took 3 bases from V and 4 from J, leaving 18 bases between them. CDR1 SEHNR and CDR2 FQNEAQ come from the germline V gene (reference sequence). CDR3 sequence (DNA): TGTGCCAGCAGCTTCACGGGGTGGGGTCTACGCTATGGCTACACCTTC. Translated, it gives CASSFTGWGLRYGYTF.

The V and J genes are TRBV19 and TRBJ1-3; tentative D call: TRBD1 (5 bases). Trimming took off 7 bases at V and 0 bases at J, with 10 bases between the two ends. CDR3 length: 14 amino acids. Germline V gene lookup returns CDR1 LNHDA and CDR2 SQIVND (reference sequence). The CDR3 bases are TGTGCCAGTAATCACGGGGGCTCTGGAAACACCATATATTTT. Protein sequence: CASNHGGSGNTIYF.

This chain connects TRBV9 to TRBJ2-1, with D perhaps matching TRBD2 (6 bases). The CDR3 covers 14 residues. Germline V lookup: CDR1 SGDLS, CDR2 YYNGEE. The V end was cut by 0 bases, the J end by 8 bases, with 12 bases between. The CDR3, as DNA: TGTGCCAGCAGCGTAGAGGGAGGAAGCGATGAGCAGTTCTTC. This translates into CASSVEGGSDEQFF.

CDR3 in amino acids: CASSQVGQGEKLFF. The CDR3 DNA reads as TGCGCCAGCAGCCAAGTCGGCCAGGGCGAAAAACTGTTTTTT. The rearrangement uses TRBV4-1 and TRBJ1-4, with a weak D call TRBD1 (5 bases). Germline CDR1 is MGHRA and CDR2 is YSYEKL. The V end lost 1 base, the J end lost 8 bases, and 11 bases lay between the germline ends. The CDR3 totals 14 residues.

The chain combines TRBV2 with TRBJ2-1; 8 positions match TRBD1. CDR1 is SNHLY and CDR2 is FYNNEI in the germline V gene. V lost 7 bases, J lost 6 bases, and 5 bases stayed unmatched. The CDR3 has 13 amino acids. The CDR3 is CASKKTGVNEQFF. CDR3 in DNA: TGTGCCAGCAAGAAGACAGGGGTCAATGAGCAGTTCTTC.

V gene TRBV18 combines with J gene TRBJ1-2; unclear D gene. The CDR3 spans 13 residues. V dropped 0 bases and J dropped 8 bases, with 10 bases sitting between them. The germline gives CDR1 KGHSH, CDR2 LQKENI. CDR3 DNA sequence: TGTGCCAGCTCACCACCGGTGGCCGTCGGCTACACCTTC. This gives the protein CASSPPVAVGYTF.